A single sample gave rise to the 25 T cell receptor beta chains below, sequenced in a study of beta chain features in type 1 diabetes. The study reverse transcribed the entire isolated RNA, so it sequenced expressed TCRB transcripts. The repertoire was sequenced with immunoSEQ multiplex PCR; TCRdb's copy has only in-frame clones and lacks some. Of around 310,000 clones listed, about 11% are singletons. Sequencing was carried out using naive CD4+ T cells from blood. These receptors were taken from a woman under 40 in good health.

This clone appeared a few times. The V call is TRBV5-6, the J call TRBJ2-1, with D perhaps matching TRBD2 (5 bases). Trimming cost V 7 bases and J 3 bases, with 11 bases left between them. Germline CDR1 reads SGHDT; CDR2 reads YYEEEE. The CDR3 runs to 13 residues. In DNA, the CDR3 is TGTGCCAGCGGAAACCGGGACTACAATGAGCAGTTCTTC. Translating gives CASGNRDYNEQFF.

The chain recombines TRBV6-5 with TRBJ2-7, with D uncertain. Germline V gene sequence: CDR1 MNHEY, CDR2 SVGAGI. The CDR3 spans 11 residues. The V gene lost 5 bases and the J gene lost 2 bases, with 4 bases spanning the gap. For the CDR3, the DNA is TGTGCCAGCAGTGGCCCCTACGAGCAGTACTTC. It translates to CASSGPYEQYF.

V is TRBV19 and J is TRBJ2-7; a possible D gene is TRBD1 (6 bases). Trimming shortened V by 10 bases and J by 3 bases, and 19 bases separated the two germline ends. The V gene's germline CDR1 is LNHDA and CDR2 SQIVND (reference sequence). CDR3 length: 14 residues. CDR3 nucleotide sequence: TGTGCCACCCAACAGGGCACGACGGGCTACGAGCAGTACTTC. Amino acids: CATQQGTTGYEQYF. The full variable domain, in which reference TRBV19 and TRBJ2-7 provide the parts outside the CDR3, is DGGITQSPKYLFRKEGQNVTLSCEQNLNHDAMYWYRQDPGQGLRLIYYSQIVNDFQKGDIAEGYSVSREKKESFPLTVTSAQKNPTAFYLCATQQGTTGYEQYFGPGTRLTVT.

This clone turned up a few times. This rearrangement joins TRBV5-1 to TRBJ2-2; 11 bases line up with TRBD1. J was trimmed by 6 bases and V by 0 bases; bases with no gene match: 10. Germline CDR1 and CDR2: SGHRS and YFSETQ. The CDR3 loop spans 18 amino acids. CDR3: CASSLARDRGAKSGELFF. The CDR3, as DNA: TGCGCCAGCAGCTTGGCCCGGGACAGGGGGGCGAAATCCGGGGAGCTGTTTTTT.

This clone was counted a few times. Here the CDR3 reads CASSHATGGWQPQHF. In DNA, the CDR3 is TGTGCCAGCAGCCACGCCACAGGGGGCTGGCAGCCCCAGCATTTT. The chain carries TRBV4-2 and TRBJ1-5, with 9 positions matching TRBD1. This CDR3 region has 15 residues. Trimming at V came to 3 bases and at J to 7 bases, leaving 7 bases not matched to a gene. CDR1 and CDR2 from the germline V gene are LGHNA and YNFKEQ.

This clone was detected only a few times. This chain links TRBV7-2 with TRBJ2-1; TRBD1 aligns across 11 bases. Germline V lookup: CDR1 SGHTA, CDR2 FQGNSA. The CDR3 covers 16 residues. The junction had 4 bases not matched to a gene; V was cut back by 6 bases and J by 0 bases. CDR3 nucleotide sequence: TGTGCCAGCAGATGGACAGGGGGCTACTCCTACAATGAGCAGTTCTTC. Encoded protein: CASRWTGGYSYNEQFF.

This clone appeared a few times. The chain couples TRBV5-1 to TRBJ2-7; D not certain. This CDR3 spans 14 amino acids. Trimming removed 2 bases from V and 2 bases from J, with 11 bases in between. Germline V gene lookup returns CDR1 SGHRS and CDR2 YFSETQ. The CDR3 sequence: CASSFLDNTYEQYF. CDR3 bases: TGCGCCAGCAGCTTTCTCGACAACACCTACGAGCAGTACTTC.

CDR3 nucleotides: TGTGCCAGCAGCCCGGTTGCCCGGGAGACCCAGTACTTC. Amino acids: CASSPVARETQYF. This rearrangement joins TRBV6-5 to TRBJ2-5; no clear D gene. In germline, CDR1 is MNHEY, CDR2 SVGAGI. V was clipped by 6 bases and J by 5 bases, with 13 bases between them. The CDR3 length is 13 residues.

The rearrangement uses TRBV6-4 and TRBJ2-1; a weak D match, TRBD2 (5 bases). Deletions cut 4 bases from V and 5 bases from J, with 12 bases between. The CDR3 is made up of 14 amino acids. Germline CDR1 reads MRHNA; CDR2 reads SNTAGT. DNA for the CDR3: TGTGCCAGCAGTGTGAAGCGGAGCAACAATGAGCAGTTCTTC. Its protein is CASSVKRSNNEQFF.

This clone was recorded a few times. This rearrangement joins TRBV9 to TRBJ2-7, with 7 bases aligning to TRBD2. The CDR3 is 15 amino acids. Trimming cost V 4 bases and J 6 bases; bases outside gene matches: 13. Per germline, CDR1 SGDLS and CDR2 YYNGEE. Here the CDR3 reads CASSPNLWGGGEQYF. CDR3 nucleotides: TGTGCCAGCAGCCCCAACTTGTGGGGGGGTGGCGAGCAGTACTTC.

The chain employs TRBV18 and TRBJ2-5, with 10 bases fitting TRBD2. The CDR3 consists of 16 residues. The trim removed 3 bases at V and 2 bases at J, leaving 6 bases unmatched. The germline V gene encodes CDR1 KGHSH and CDR2 LQKENI. This CDR3 is CASSPIAGGPQETQYF. CDR3 bases: TGTGCCAGCTCACCGATAGCGGGAGGACCTCAAGAGACCCAGTACTTC. The full variable domain, rest sourced from reference TRBV18 and TRBJ2-5, is NAGVMQNPRHLVRRRGQEARLRCSPMKGHSHVYWYRQLPEEGLKFMVYLQKENIIDESGMPKERFSAEFPKEGPSILRIQQVVRGDSAAYFCASSPIAGGPQETQYFGPGTRLLVL.

In its sample, this clone was seen a few times. This sequence joins TRBV28 and TRBJ1-5; perhaps TRBD1 as D (6 bases). The CDR3 extends over 14 amino acids. V shed 5 bases and J shed 11 bases, with 19 bases lying between them. Per the germline V gene, CDR1 is MDHEN and CDR2 is SYDVKM. CDR3 amino acids: CASSHRVPRLAQHF. The DNA of the CDR3 is TGTGCCAGCAGTCACAGGGTCCCGAGGTTAGCCCAGCATTTT.

The CDR3 sequence: CASSPPNLKSYNEQFF. For the CDR3, the DNA is TGTGCCAGCTCACCACCGAACTTAAAATCCTACAATGAGCAGTTCTTC. The chain is built from TRBV18 and TRBJ2-1; unclear D gene. This CDR3 is built from 16 residues. CDR1 is KGHSH and CDR2 is LQKENI in the germline V gene. Trimming cost V 0 bases and J 1 base, with 10 bases left between them.

As regards this clone: Other DNA sequences in this specimen translate into the identical CDR3. The V gene is TRBV29-1, the J gene TRBJ1-5; D is uncertain. CDR1 and CDR2 from the germline V gene are SQVTM and ANQGSEA. The CDR3 spans 13 residues. V was clipped by 4 bases and J by 0 bases, with 7 bases between them. DNA for the CDR3: TGCAGCGTTGTTGAGTATAGCAATCAGCCCCAGCATTTT. Translation gives CSVVEYSNQPQHF.

A word on this clone: At one of its ends the junction is not consistent with the germline gene, which may arise from a read error. J is TRBJ2-2 and V is TRBV7-7, with D perhaps TRBD2 (6 bases). The CDR3 is 13 amino acids. In germline, CDR1 is SSHAT, CDR2 FNYEAQ (reference sequence). This chain's CDR3 is CASSKKEGGELFF. The DNA of the CDR3 is TGTGCTAGCAGCAAAAAGGAGGGCGGGGAGCTGTTTTTT.

The V and J genes are TRBV5-1 and TRBJ2-3, with 7 bases matching TRBD1. V lost 7 bases and J lost 4; bases outside the gene matches: 9. This CDR3 contains 14 residues. Germline V gene sequence: CDR1 SGHRS, CDR2 YFSETQ. CDR3 region: CASEVTGLSDTQYF. The CDR3 DNA reads TGCGCCAGCGAGGTGACAGGGCTGTCAGATACGCAGTATTTT.

Only a few counts were recorded for this clone. J is TRBJ2-7 and V is TRBV28; 9 nucleotides line up with TRBD1. Germline trimming cut 6 bases from V and 5 bases from J; bases unmatched to any gene: 5. CDR1 and CDR2 (germline): MDHEN, SYDVKM. The CDR3 has 13 residues. CDR3 residues: CASRGQGFNEQYF. Written as DNA, the CDR3 is TGTGCCAGCAGGGGACAGGGATTCAACGAGCAGTACTTC.

This clone was seen more than once but under ten times. The gene calls are TRBV30 and TRBJ1-5; D unresolved. V was cut by 5 bases and J by 4 bases, with 12 bases left in between. Germline V gives CDR1 GTSNPN, CDR2 SVGIG (reference sequence). The CDR3 loop spans 13 amino acids. The CDR3 reads CAWAGSYNQPQHF. The CDR3 DNA follows: TGTGCCTGGGCCGGGTCCTATAATCAGCCCCAGCATTTT.

This clone was counted between two and nine times. This sequence joins TRBV19 and TRBJ2-7; 12 bases are a match to TRBD2. The germline CDR1 and CDR2 sequences are LNHDA and SQIVND (reference sequence). Germline trimming cut 6 bases from V and 0 bases from J; bases unmatched to any gene: 6. CDR3 length: 16 residues. The DNA of the CDR3 is TGTGCCAGTAGCATACTAGCGGGAGGCTTCTCCTACGAGCAGTACTTC. Translated, it gives CASSILAGGFSYEQYF. Complete variable domain (other parts from reference TRBV19 and TRBJ2-7): DGGITQSPKYLFRKEGQNVTLSCEQNLNHDAMYWYRQDPGQGLRLIYYSQIVNDFQKGDIAEGYSVSREKKESFPLTVTSAQKNPTAFYLCASSILAGGFSYEQYFGPGTRLTVT.

This clone has at least ten counts. The chain carries TRBV16 and TRBJ1-5; 8 nucleotides agree with TRBD1. The CDR3 has 13 amino acids. The germline gives CDR1 KGHSY, CDR2 FQNENV. V trimming: 5 bases; J trimming: 7 bases; junction bases outside the gene matches: 4. The CDR3 spells CASSKDREQPQHF. In DNA, the CDR3 is TGTGCCAGCAGCAAGGACAGGGAACAGCCCCAGCATTTT. The entire variable domain, with the rest obtained from reference TRBV16 and TRBJ1-5, is as follows: GEEVAQTPKHLVRGEGQKAKLYCAPIKGHSYVFWYQQVLKNEFKFLISFQNENVFDETGMPKERFSAKCLPNSPCSLEIQATKLEDSAVYFCASSKDREQPQHFGDGTRLSIL.

The rearrangement joins TRBV30 to TRBJ2-3; 10 bases map to TRBD2. This CDR3 is built from 17 residues. CDR1 is GTSNPN and CDR2 is SVGIG in the germline V gene (reference sequence). V dropped 3 bases and J dropped 0; count of bases not matched to a gene: 9. In DNA, the CDR3 is TGTGCCTGGAGCGCACCGGGACTAGCGTCTAGCACAGATACGCAGTATTTT. As protein: CAWSAPGLASSTDTQYF.

This chain joins TRBV18 and TRBJ2-5; weak D call: TRBD1 (5 bases). The V end was cut by 4 bases, the J end by 5 bases, with 11 bases between. Germline lookup yields CDR1 KGHSH and CDR2 LQKENI. The CDR3 loop spans 13 amino acids. The CDR3 DNA reads as TGTGCCAGCTCACTTTTACAGGAGGAGACCCAGTACTTC. Translated: CASSLLQEETQYF.

This clone was detected once. The chain joins TRBV28 to TRBJ2-2; TRBD2 matches 7 bases. Germline V CDR1 and CDR2: MDHEN, SYDVKM. After removal of 5 bases from V and 3 bases from J, the junction contained 6 bases not matched to a gene. The CDR3 runs to 15 residues. This chain's CDR3 is CASSRDYTYTGELFF. The CDR3 DNA sequence: TGTGCCAGCAGTCGGGACTATACGTACACCGGGGAGCTGTTTTTT.

The chain combines TRBV25-1 with TRBJ1-3; D gene uncertain. Trimming cost V 8 bases and J 0 bases, with 14 bases left between them. The CDR3 is made up of 15 amino acids. Germline CDR1 reads MGHDK; CDR2 reads SYGVNS. CDR3 sequence reads: CASSWRGLSGNTIYF. The CDR3 DNA follows: TGTGCCAGCTCCTGGCGCGGCCTCTCTGGAAACACCATATATTTT. Looking up the rest from reference TRBV25-1 and TRBJ1-3 gives the full variable domain: EADIYQTPRYLVIGTGKKITLECSQTMGHDKMYWYQQDPGMELHLIHYSYGVNSTEKGDLSSESTVSRIRTEHFPLTLESARPSHTSQYLCASSWRGLSGNTIYFGEGSWLTVV.

This clone was found a few times. This chain joins TRBV29-1 and TRBJ2-1; possibly TRBD1 for D (5 bases). CDR1 is SQVTM and CDR2 is ANQGSEA in the germline V gene. The CDR3 has 14 residues. Trimming left V 7 bases short and J 8 bases short, with 21 bases between. The CDR3 is CSAPPGRWGDEQFF. The DNA of the CDR3 is TGCAGCGCCCCCCCCGGACGGTGGGGCGATGAGCAGTTCTTC.